The 25 T cell receptor beta chains in this list originate from one sample, sequenced in a study of blood T cells in healthy people across ages. Primed by a sample-barcoded 5' primer and a J-beta primer mix, a second PCR proceeded for about 6 to 11 cycles. From the 5' RACE reads, TCRdb called clonotypes with MiXCR, one entry per CDR3 protein. The repertoire holds roughly 1,700,000 distinct CDR3 sequences, with 25% to 30% as singletons. Sequencing used blood. The source is a woman aged 30 to 39 in good health.

V gene TRBV5-1 combines with J gene TRBJ2-5, with D perhaps assigned TRBD1 or TRBD2 (6 bases each). The end of the DNA is better explained by TRBJ2-1, so the J call may be wrong. The CDR3 has 15 residues. Germline V gene data show CDR1 as SGHRS and CDR2 as YFSETQ. The CDR3 is CASSFRPGAQETQFF. CDR3 bases: TGCGCCAGCAGCTTCCGTCCGGGGGCCCAAGAGACCCAGTTCTTC.

This clonotype was counted between two and nine times. The germline gene is not matched at one end of the junction; a read error may be the cause. The chain has TRBV5-1 and TRBJ1-2, with a possible D match to TRBD1 (6 bases). The CDR3 loop spans 16 amino acids. Germline CDR1 and CDR2: SGHRS and YFSETQ. The CDR3 region is CASSLGSLGGNYGCTF. The CDR3 DNA reads TGCGCCAGCAGCTTGGGATCCCTAGGGGGGAACTATGGCTGCACCTTC.

This clonotype was picked up a small number of times. The CDR3 DNA is TGTGCCAGCACGACGGGGGAAGGGTGGCAGCCCCAGCATTTT. As protein: CASTTGEGWQPQHF. The J gene is TRBJ1-5, the V gene TRBV28, with a possible D match to TRBD1 (5 bases). V lost 7 bases, J lost 7 bases, and 17 bases lay in between. This CDR3 region has 14 residues. Germline V gene data show CDR1 as MDHEN and CDR2 as SYDVKM.

This clonotype was observed a handful of times. The chain combines TRBV18 with TRBJ2-5; a possible D gene is TRBD1 (7 bases). V shed 1 base and J shed 11 bases, with 20 bases lying between them. Germline V gives CDR1 KGHSH, CDR2 LQKENI. CDR3 length: 15 amino acids. CDR3 sequence: CASSPQQGSPGEQYF. CDR3 DNA: TGTGCCAGCTCACCACAACAGGGGTCCCCGGGAGAGCAGTACTTC.

The gene calls are TRBV7-2 and TRBJ2-1, with 8 bases that match TRBD2. This CDR3 has 19 residues. Germline values: CDR1 SGHTA, CDR2 FQGNSA. The V segment lost 4 bases and the J segment 4 bases; nucleotides outside the gene matches: 18. The DNA of the CDR3 is TGTGCCAGCAGCTCCTCGGGGGGGACTGGTGGACTACTTTACAATGAGCAGTTCTTC. Its translation is CASSSSGGTGGLLYNEQFF. The whole variable domain, remainder taken from reference TRBV7-2 and TRBJ2-1, is GAGVSQSPSNKVTEKGKDVELRCDPISGHTALYWYRQSLGQGLEFLIYFQGNSAPDKSGLPSDRFSAERTGGSVSTLTIQRTQQEDSAVYLCASSSSGGTGGLLYNEQFFGPGTRLTVL.

In this sample, this clonotype turned up many times. Written as DNA, the CDR3 is TGTGCCAGCAGCCAAGCGGGACGGACGATTGCGTACTTC. This gives the protein CASSQAGRTIAYF. This sequence joins TRBV3-1 and TRBJ2-5; D is perhaps TRBD1 or TRBD2 (5 bases each). Germline-derived CDR1 and CDR2 are LGHDT and YNNKEL (reference sequence). Trimming cost V 1 base and J 13 bases, with 16 bases left between them. The CDR3 is 13 amino acids.

This clonotype was seen repeatedly, ten times or more. The chain links TRBV12-3 or TRBV12-4 to TRBJ2-3; a weak D match, TRBD2 (6 bases). The CDR3 totals 16 residues. The V and J ends lost 6 bases and 0 bases respectively, with 16 bases between them. CDR3 protein: CASRPPDRGSTDTQYF. CDR3 in DNA: TGTGCCAGCAGACCCCCCGACCGGGGGAGCACAGATACGCAGTATTTT.

This clonotype was seen more than once but under ten times. The rearrangement uses TRBV20-1 and TRBJ2-5, with D unresolved. Germline lookup yields CDR1 DFQATT and CDR2 SNEGSKA (reference sequence). V gave up 4 bases and J gave up 9 bases, with 15 bases separating them. The CDR3 is made up of 12 amino acids. CDR3 nucleotides: TGCAGTGCTAAAATCCCCAACAACCCCCAGTACTTC. Its protein product is CSAKIPNNPQYF.

Ten or more counts support this clonotype. The rearrangement joins TRBV20-1 to TRBJ2-3; 7 bases line up with TRBD2. V lost 5 bases to trimming and J lost 4 bases; unmatched junction nucleotides: 12. Per the germline V gene, CDR1 is DFQATT and CDR2 is SNEGSKA (reference sequence). The CDR3 extends over 15 amino acids. CDR3: CSAPQRDQVADTQYF. CDR3 DNA: TGCAGTGCTCCTCAGCGGGATCAGGTGGCAGATACGCAGTATTTT.

The table lists this clonotype with many counts. This chain links TRBV21-1 with TRBJ2-5; no check of the table's D call, TRBD1, against the DNA was made. TRBV21-1 is classified as a pseudogene. CDR3 length: 16 amino acids. This chain's CDR3 is CASSPNVGRGGETQYF. In nucleotides, the CDR3 is TGTGCCAGCAGCCCCAACGTAGGCAGGGGCGGGGAGACCCAGTACTTC.

The chain couples TRBV5-1 to TRBJ2-6; D might be TRBD1 (5 bases). Trimming shortened V by 4 bases and J by 7 bases, and 15 bases separated the two germline ends. This CDR3 comprises 15 residues. CDR1 is SGHRS and CDR2 is YFSETQ in the germline V gene. The CDR3 loop reads CASSQGHAEANVLTF. Written as DNA, the CDR3 is TGCGCCAGCAGCCAAGGACACGCGGAAGCCAACGTCCTGACTTTC.

The chain uses TRBV24-1 and TRBJ2-1, with TRBD1 matching over 7 bases. There are 16 residues in the CDR3. From germline, CDR1 is KGHDR and CDR2 SFDVKD. With 4 bases clipped from V and 7 bases from J, the junction kept 12 bases outside the gene matches. The CDR3 coding sequence is TGTGCCACCAGTGACAGACGAGGGGGCGCCGGGAATGAGCAGTTCTTC. Translating gives CATSDRRGGAGNEQFF.

The CDR3 DNA reads as TGTGCCAGCAGTTACGCTAGCGGGTACTCCTACGAGCAGTACTTC. Translated: CASSYASGYSYEQYF. The chain combines TRBV6-2 or TRBV6-3 with TRBJ2-7; 8 bases match TRBD2. The germline V gene encodes CDR1 MNHEY and CDR2 SVGEGT. The CDR3 is made up of 15 amino acids. The V segment lost 2 bases and the J segment 0 bases; nucleotides outside the gene matches: 3.

The chain carries TRBV30 and TRBJ1-3; no clear D. With 1 base removed from V and 4 bases from J, the gap between germline ends came to 11 bases. Germline assignment: CDR1 GTSNPN and CDR2 SVGIG (reference sequence). There are 14 residues in the CDR3. CDR3 bases: TGTGCCTGGAGTGCATGGGCAGCAGGAAACACCATATATTTT. Its protein product is CAWSAWAAGNTIYF.

The V and J genes are TRBV29-1 and TRBJ1-1; no clear D gene. Germline CDR1 and CDR2: SQVTM and ANQGSEA. Trimming stripped 4 bases from V and 0 bases from J, with 9 bases between. This CDR3 spans 13 amino acids. The CDR3 nucleotides are TGCAGCGTTGTCTCTAGCCTGAACACTGAAGCTTTCTTT. Protein product: CSVVSSLNTEAFF.

This clonotype was seen a handful of times. This chain connects TRBV7-6 to TRBJ2-1, with a tentative D call TRBD1 (6 bases). The CDR3 is 17 amino acids. V lost 5 bases and J lost 5, with 22 bases in between. Germline CDR1 reads SGHVS; CDR2 reads FNYEAQ. CDR3 nucleotides: TGTGCCAGCAGCGTCCCCCAGGGGACCCTTCTTAACAATGAGCAGTTCTTC. It is translated as CASSVPQGTLLNNEQFF.

This chain joins TRBV2 and TRBJ2-6; no firm D call. The germline V and J ends were trimmed by 9 bases and 2 bases, with 8 bases remaining between them. CDR3 length: 13 amino acids. Germline V gene lookup returns CDR1 SNHLY and CDR2 FYNNEI. CDR3 sequence (DNA): TGTGCCAGGACCTACCCTGGGGCCAACGTCCTGACTTTC. It yields the protein CARTYPGANVLTF.

This clonotype was found a few times. The V and J genes are TRBV24-1 and TRBJ2-5; unclear D gene. The CDR3 consists of 13 residues. In germline, CDR1 is KGHDR, CDR2 SFDVKD. V shed 9 bases and J shed 1 base, with 11 bases lying between them. CDR3 bases: TGTGCCACCCAAGGCCGGGTCCAAGAGACCCAGTACTTC. Translating gives CATQGRVQETQYF.

This chain's CDR3 is CASSLGDSDISPLHF. The CDR3, as DNA: TGTGCCAGCAGTTTGGGGGACAGCGATATTTCACCCCTCCACTTT. The rearrangement joins TRBV9 to TRBJ1-6, with TRBD1 identical over 7 bases. Trimming at V came to 5 bases and at J to 9 bases, leaving 11 bases not matched to a gene. The CDR3 has 15 residues. CDR1 is SGDLS and CDR2 is YYNGEE in the germline V gene.

This clonotype was observed a few times. The CDR3 bases are TGTGCCATCACCTCTACGCCGAATCAGCCCCAGCATTTT. Amino acid sequence: CAITSTPNQPQHF. The genes are TRBV10-3 and TRBJ1-5; D ambiguous. The CDR3 has 13 residues. The V end was cut by 7 bases, the J end by 4 bases, with 11 bases between. Germline CDR1 and CDR2: ENHRY and SYGVKD.

V is TRBV24-1 and J is TRBJ1-5, with 10 bases that match TRBD1. The CDR3 totals 16 residues. Unmatched junction bases numbered 7, after V lost 4 bases and J lost 5 bases. From germline, CDR1 is KGHDR and CDR2 SFDVKD. CDR3 sequence (DNA): TGTGCCACCAGTGAGGGTGGGACAGGGGCACATCAGCCCCAGCATTTT. Amino acids: CATSEGGTGAHQPQHF.

At least ten counts were recorded for this clonotype. V usage is TRBV4-1 and J usage is TRBJ2-7; possibly TRBD1 for D (6 bases). The germline gives CDR1 MGHRA, CDR2 YSYEKL. The CDR3 loop spans 17 amino acids. V was cut by 0 bases and J by 2 bases, with 17 bases left in between. In nucleotides, the CDR3 is TGCGCCAGCAGCCAAGAGGGCTGGGTGGACAGTCCCTACGAGCAGTACTTC. Its translation: CASSQEGWVDSPYEQYF.

The sample holds a few counts of this clonotype. This chain joins TRBV4-1 and TRBJ1-1; D ambiguous. CDR3 size: 14 residues. Trimming stripped 0 bases from V and 1 base from J, with 6 bases between. The germline CDR1 and CDR2 sequences are MGHRA and YSYEKL. CDR3 DNA sequence: TGCGCCAGCAGCCAAGAGAAGACGAACACTGAAGCTTTCTTT. This translates into CASSQEKTNTEAFF.

Points on this clonotype: In this CDR3 the conserved last residue, phenylalanine or tryptophan, is missing, so a read error is likely. The genes are TRBV3-1 and TRBJ2-1; D call uncertain. Between the trimmed V and J ends, which lost 8 bases and 4 bases, there was a span of 3 bases. The CDR3 covers 10 residues. The germline V gene has CDR1 LGHDT and CDR2 YNNKEL (reference sequence). The CDR3 region has the DNA TGTGCCAGCGGATACAATGAGCAGTTCTCC. It is translated as CASGYNEQFS.

J is TRBJ2-7 and V is TRBV6-6; TRBD2 might be the D (7 bases). This CDR3 has 17 amino acids. Trimming took 7 bases from V and 2 from J, leaving 24 bases between them. Germline-derived CDR1 and CDR2 are MNHNY and SVGAGI (reference sequence). The CDR3 DNA reads as TGTGCCAGCACCACTTCCGGGGGGCCAGTGGGGACCTACGAGCAGTACTTC. It encodes CASTTSGGPVGTYEQYF.